The 14 T cell receptor beta chains in this list originate from one sample, sequenced in a study of blood T cell repertoires in COVID-19. Profiled with immunoSEQ multiplex PCR; TCRdb holds only in-frame clones, not every one. This table holds around 220,000 clones, roughly 80% found once. The source material was peripheral blood. These receptors all come from a woman of 80 years or more with COVID-19, enrolled during active disease.

The sample holds a few counts of this clone. CDR3 loop: CARTGNVVNTEAFF. The CDR3 DNA reads TGTGCCAGAACAGGGAATGTCGTGAACACTGAAGCTTTCTTT. The gene calls are TRBV30 and TRBJ1-1, with D perhaps matching TRBD1 (6 bases). V lost 8 bases, J lost 0 bases, and 16 bases lay in between. CDR1 and CDR2 from the germline V gene are GTSNPN and SVGIG (reference sequence). This CDR3 region has 14 residues.

This chain's CDR3 is CASSQVGGTYEQYF. CDR3 nucleotides: TGTGCCAGCAGCCAAGTGGGGGGGACCTACGAGCAGTACTTC. The chain combines TRBV4-2 with TRBJ2-7; TRBD2 agrees at 7 bases. The V gene's germline CDR1 is LGHNA and CDR2 YNFKEQ. V lost 1 base to trimming and J lost 2 bases; unmatched junction nucleotides: 2. The CDR3 runs to 14 residues.

The V gene is TRBV5-1, the J gene TRBJ2-7; D might be TRBD2 (5 bases). Germline V gene data show CDR1 as SGHRS and CDR2 as YFSETQ. The V end was cut by 0 bases, the J end by 2 bases, with 9 bases between. The CDR3 is made up of 14 amino acids. The CDR3 region is CASSLVQTTYEQYF. In DNA form, the CDR3 reads TGCGCCAGCAGCTTGGTACAGACTACCTACGAGCAGTACTTC.

The V call is TRBV7-2, the J call TRBJ1-6; TRBD1 matches 7 bases. V lost 5 bases, J lost 11 bases, and 9 bases stayed unmatched. Per germline, CDR1 SGHTA and CDR2 FQGNSA. There are 14 residues in the CDR3. The CDR3 sequence: CASSPRRGRAPLHF. CDR3 nucleotide sequence: TGTGCCAGCAGCCCGAGGAGGGGGCGGGCACCCCTCCACTTT.

J is TRBJ1-5 and V is TRBV19; possible D gene TRBD1, 5 bases. Germline assignment: CDR1 LNHDA and CDR2 SQIVND (reference sequence). Trimming removed 6 bases from V and 4 bases from J, with 10 bases in between. The CDR3 is 13 residues long. The CDR3 sequence is CASSLRGNQPQHF. CDR3 DNA: TGTGCCAGTAGCCTCCGGGGGAATCAGCCCCAGCATTTT.

J is TRBJ2-7 and V is TRBV28; possible D gene TRBD2, 6 bases. The CDR3 consists of 14 residues. The germline gives CDR1 MDHEN, CDR2 SYDVKM. V shed 5 bases and J shed 5 bases, with 16 bases lying between them. The CDR3 loop reads CASSPRGIINEQYF. The DNA of the CDR3 is TGTGCCAGCAGTCCGCGGGGTATTATCAACGAGCAGTACTTC. Supplemented by reference TRBV28 and TRBJ2-7, the full variable domain reads DVKVTQSSRYLVKRTGEKVFLECVQDMDHENMFWYRQDPGLGLRLIYFSYDVKMKEKGDIPEGYSVSREKKERFSLILESASTNQTSMYLCASSPRGIINEQYFGPGTRLTVT.

The CDR3 protein is CASSEGGRGNEKLFF. The CDR3 DNA sequence: TGTGCCAGCAGTGAAGGTGGGAGGGGGAATGAAAAACTGTTTTTT. The gene calls are TRBV2 and TRBJ1-4; possible D gene TRBD1, 6 bases. The CDR3 totals 15 residues. Germline V gives CDR1 SNHLY, CDR2 FYNNEI. V was cut by 1 base and J by 5 bases, with 11 bases left in between.

The rearrangement uses TRBV6-2 or TRBV6-3 and TRBJ2-7, with 7 bases matching TRBD2. The ends lost 2 bases at V and 3 bases at J; junction bases unmatched: 7. Germline CDR1 and CDR2: MNHEY and SVGEGT. The CDR3 length is 15 residues. CDR3 loop: CASSYNRLAGYEQYF. The CDR3 nucleotides read TGTGCCAGCAGTTACAATCGACTAGCTGGCTACGAGCAGTACTTC.

This chain connects TRBV7-3 to TRBJ2-5; D is possibly TRBD2 (6 bases). Trimming took off 5 bases at V and 1 base at J, with 14 bases between the two ends. CDR3 size: 15 residues. The germline V gene has CDR1 SGHTA and CDR2 FQGTGA. CDR3: CASSPGGVVQETQYF. The CDR3 DNA follows: TGTGCCAGCAGCCCCGGGGGTGTAGTCCAAGAGACCCAGTACTTC. Variable domain in full (rest from reference TRBV7-3 and TRBJ2-5): GAGVSQTPSNKVTEKGKYVELRCDPISGHTALYWYRQSLGQGPEFLIYFQGTGAADDSGLPNDRFFAVRPEGSVSTLKIQRTERGDSAVYLCASSPGGVVQETQYFGPGTRLLVL.

V gene TRBV27 combines with J gene TRBJ1-6; 8 bases line up with TRBD1. Germline V gives CDR1 MNHEY, CDR2 SMNVEV (reference sequence). The ends lost 10 bases at V and 6 bases at J; junction bases unmatched: 11. The CDR3 consists of 15 residues. CDR3 sequence: CATRLQGAINSPLHF. The CDR3 DNA reads TGTGCCACCAGACTTCAGGGGGCTATTAATTCACCCCTCCACTTT.

The CDR3 sequence: CASSKDRGKVGYTF. CDR3 nucleotide sequence: TGTGCCAGCAGCAAGGACAGGGGCAAGGTTGGCTACACCTTC. The V and J genes are TRBV6-5 and TRBJ1-2; 9 bases are shared with TRBD1. CDR1 and CDR2 (germline): MNHEY, SVGAGI. The CDR3 contains 14 residues. V shed 6 bases and J 7 bases; nucleotides not matched to a gene: 9.

The CDR3 DNA is TGTGCCTGGAGTGGGGCGGATACGCAGTATTTT. Translating it yields CAWSGADTQYF. This chain links TRBV30 with TRBJ2-3; D gene unclear. Between the trimmed V and J ends, which lost 1 base and 6 bases, there was a span of 5 bases. This CDR3 is 11 amino acids long. Looked up from germline, CDR1 is GTSNPN and CDR2 is SVGIG (reference sequence).

V and J are TRBV28 and TRBJ2-7, with 9 bases fitting TRBD2. The germline gives CDR1 MDHEN, CDR2 SYDVKM. This CDR3 comprises 14 residues. With V trimmed by 6 bases and J by 5 bases, 8 bases remained unmatched. The CDR3 DNA reads TGTGCCAGCAGGGACGGCGGGAGGGCCCACGAGCAGTACTTC. It translates to CASRDGGRAHEQYF.

The chain employs TRBV30 and TRBJ1-2; 7 bases agree with TRBD1. Germline trimming cut 5 bases from V and 4 bases from J; bases unmatched to any gene: 10. The CDR3 sequence is 14 residues long. Looked up from germline, CDR1 is GTSNPN and CDR2 is SVGIG (reference sequence). The CDR3 here is CAWQIHRGGYGYTF. CDR3 nucleotide sequence: TGTGCCTGGCAGATCCACAGGGGTGGCTATGGCTACACCTTC. Full variable domain (outside the CDR3, taken from reference TRBV30 and TRBJ1-2): SQTIHQWPATLVQPVGSPLSLECTVEGTSNPNLYWYRQAAGRGLQLLFYSVGIGQISSEVPQNLSASRPQDRQFILSSKKLLLSDSGFYLCAWQIHRGGYGYTFGSGTRLTVV.